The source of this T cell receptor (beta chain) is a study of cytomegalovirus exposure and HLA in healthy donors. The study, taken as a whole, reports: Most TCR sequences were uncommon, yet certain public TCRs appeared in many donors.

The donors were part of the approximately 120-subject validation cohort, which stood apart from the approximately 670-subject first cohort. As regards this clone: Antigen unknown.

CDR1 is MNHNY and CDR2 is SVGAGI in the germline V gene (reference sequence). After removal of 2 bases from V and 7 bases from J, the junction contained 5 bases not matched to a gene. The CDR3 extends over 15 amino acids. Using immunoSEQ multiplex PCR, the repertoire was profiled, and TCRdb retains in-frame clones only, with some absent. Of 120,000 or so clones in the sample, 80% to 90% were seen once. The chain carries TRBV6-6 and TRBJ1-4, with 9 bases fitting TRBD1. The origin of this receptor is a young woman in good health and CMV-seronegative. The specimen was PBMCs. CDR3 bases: TGTGCCAGCAGTTACCTGGGACAGGGTGGTGAAAAACTGTTTTTT. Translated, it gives CASSYLGQGGEKLFF.